This T cell receptor (beta chain) was captured in a study of blood T cell repertoires in COVID-19. About the study: Acute and convalescent COVID-19 samples came from the United States, Italy and Spain.

The CDR3 contains 15 residues. Trimming at V came to 5 bases and at J to 2 bases, leaving 5 bases not matched to a gene. Germline V gene data show CDR1 as SGHTA and CDR2 as FQGNSA. This clone was seen only once. Measured with immunoSEQ multiplex PCR; TCRdb has only the in-frame clones, and not every one. This sample carries some 53,000 clones, more than 85% of them seen once, and the ten largest clones take about 16%. The genes are TRBV7-2 and TRBJ2-5, with 10 bases matching TRBD2. Specimen: peripheral blood. This TCR came from a human donor with active COVID-19. The donor label of this sample is uncertain. This CDR3 is CASSVSGGSQETQYF. The CDR3 DNA reads as TGTGCCAGCAGCGTTAGCGGGGGGAGTCAAGAGACCCAGTACTTC.